This T cell receptor (beta chain) was identified in a study of control samples from healthy donors and cancer patients (dated by TCRdb to about 2020). The germline V gene (reference sequence) provides CDR1 LNHDA and CDR2 SQIVND. Its CDR3 holds 15 amino acids, cysteine through phenylalanine. Only the CDR3 DNA stays, 45 bases, in frame from base 1. Unmatched junction bases come to 9, with V trimmed by 2 bases and J by 8 bases. Concerning this clone itself: Its recognized antigen is unknown. No per-base quality is available; no much larger clone lies one base away.

The library was generated by the immunoSEQ multiplex PCR assay. TCRdb took this table from immuneACCESS and kept in-frame rearrangements with V and J called. Such tables lack part of the clones; where checked against another copy, unresolved V genes explain under half of the gap, and the rest is unexplained. Here the sample has about 130,000 clones; approximately 92% occur a single time. Together, the top ten hold less than 7% of the sample. The TCR sequence derives from a man younger than 35 in good health. The material sequenced was blood. Here the chain combines TRBV19 and TRBJ2-1; the central 7 bases match TRBD1. The DNA sequence follows: TGTGCCAGTAGTATAACAGGGGCTAAGATGGATGAGCAGTTCTTC. It translates to CASSITGAKMDEQFF.